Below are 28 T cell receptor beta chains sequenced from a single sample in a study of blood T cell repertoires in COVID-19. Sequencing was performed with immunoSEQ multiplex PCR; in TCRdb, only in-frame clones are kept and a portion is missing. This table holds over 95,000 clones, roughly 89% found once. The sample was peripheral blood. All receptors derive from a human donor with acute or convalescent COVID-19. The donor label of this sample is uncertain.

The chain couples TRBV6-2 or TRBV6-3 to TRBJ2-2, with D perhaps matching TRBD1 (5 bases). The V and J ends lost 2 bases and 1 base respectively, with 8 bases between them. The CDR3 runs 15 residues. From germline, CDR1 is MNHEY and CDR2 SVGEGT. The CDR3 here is CASSYDRWNTGELFF. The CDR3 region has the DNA TGTGCCAGCAGTTACGACAGATGGAACACCGGGGAGCTGTTTTTT.

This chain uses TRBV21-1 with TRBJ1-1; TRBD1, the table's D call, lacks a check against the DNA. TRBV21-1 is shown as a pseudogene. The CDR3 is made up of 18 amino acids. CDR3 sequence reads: CASSPTAGTGGGVTEAFF. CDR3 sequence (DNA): TGTGCCAGCAGCCCTACGGCAGGGACAGGGGGCGGTGTCACTGAAGCTTTCTTT.

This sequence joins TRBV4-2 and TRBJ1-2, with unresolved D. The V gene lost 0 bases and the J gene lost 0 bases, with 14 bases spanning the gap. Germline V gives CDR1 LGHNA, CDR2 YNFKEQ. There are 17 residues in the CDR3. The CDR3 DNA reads TGTGCCAGCAGCCAAGAGATTTTTGCGGTAACTAACTATGGCTACACCTTC. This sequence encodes CASSQEIFAVTNYGYTF.

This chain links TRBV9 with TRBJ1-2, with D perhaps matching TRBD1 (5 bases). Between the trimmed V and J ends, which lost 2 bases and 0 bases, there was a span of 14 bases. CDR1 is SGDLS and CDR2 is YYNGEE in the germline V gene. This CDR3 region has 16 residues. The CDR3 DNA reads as TGTGCCAGCAGCGTGGCCGACAGCGAAACTAACTATGGCTACACCTTC. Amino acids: CASSVADSETNYGYTF.

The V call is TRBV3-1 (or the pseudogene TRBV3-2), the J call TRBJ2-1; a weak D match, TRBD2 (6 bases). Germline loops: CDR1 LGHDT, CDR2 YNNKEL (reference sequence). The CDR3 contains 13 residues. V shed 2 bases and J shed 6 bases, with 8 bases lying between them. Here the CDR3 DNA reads TGTGCCAGCAGCCAAACCGGGAGCAATGAGCAGTTCTTC. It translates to CASSQTGSNEQFF.

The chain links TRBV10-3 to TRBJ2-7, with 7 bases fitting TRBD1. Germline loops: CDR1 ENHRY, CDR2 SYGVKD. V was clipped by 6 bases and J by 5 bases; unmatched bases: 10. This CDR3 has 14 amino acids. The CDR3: CAIRVQTGDNEQYF. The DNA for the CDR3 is TGTGCCATCAGGGTCCAAACAGGGGATAACGAGCAGTACTTC.

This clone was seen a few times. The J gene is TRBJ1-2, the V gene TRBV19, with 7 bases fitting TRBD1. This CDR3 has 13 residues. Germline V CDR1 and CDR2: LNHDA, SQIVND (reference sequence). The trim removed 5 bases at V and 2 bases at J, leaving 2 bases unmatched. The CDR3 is CASSLGQNYGYTF. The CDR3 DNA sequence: TGTGCCAGTAGTTTGGGACAGAACTATGGCTACACCTTC.

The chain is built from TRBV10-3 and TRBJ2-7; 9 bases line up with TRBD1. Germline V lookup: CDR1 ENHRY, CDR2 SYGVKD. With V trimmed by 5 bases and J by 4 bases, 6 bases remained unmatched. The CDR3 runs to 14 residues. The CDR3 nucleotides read TGTGCCATCAGTATCGGCGGACAGGGGTACGAGCAGTACTTC. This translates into CAISIGGQGYEQYF.

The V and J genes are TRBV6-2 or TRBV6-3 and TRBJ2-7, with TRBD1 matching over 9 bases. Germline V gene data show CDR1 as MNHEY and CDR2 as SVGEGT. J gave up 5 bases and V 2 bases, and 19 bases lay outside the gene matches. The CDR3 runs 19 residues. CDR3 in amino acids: CASSYQRSGTRDRVDEQYF. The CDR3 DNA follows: TGTGCCAGCAGTTACCAACGTAGTGGGACCCGGGACAGGGTCGACGAGCAGTACTTC.

The CDR3 sequence: CASSPRDRSQETQYF. The CDR3 coding sequence is TGTGCCAGCAGCCCCCGGGACAGGTCCCAAGAGACCCAGTACTTC. The genes are TRBV3-1 (or the pseudogene TRBV3-2) and TRBJ2-5, with 8 bases matching TRBD1. From germline, CDR1 is LGHDT and CDR2 YNNKEL (reference sequence). The trim removed 4 bases at V and 1 base at J, leaving 5 bases unmatched. This CDR3 region has 15 residues.

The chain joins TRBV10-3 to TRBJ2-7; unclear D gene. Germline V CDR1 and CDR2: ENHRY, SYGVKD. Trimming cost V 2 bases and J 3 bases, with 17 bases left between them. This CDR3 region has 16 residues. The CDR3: CAISEGSSRRGYEQYF. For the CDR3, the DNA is TGTGCCATCAGTGAGGGGTCTTCGCGTAGAGGCTACGAGCAGTACTTC.

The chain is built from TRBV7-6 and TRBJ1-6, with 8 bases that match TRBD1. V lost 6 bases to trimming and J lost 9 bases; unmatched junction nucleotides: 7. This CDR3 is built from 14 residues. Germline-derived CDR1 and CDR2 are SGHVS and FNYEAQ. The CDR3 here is CASRGGQGPSPLHF. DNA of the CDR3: TGTGCCAGCAGAGGTGGACAGGGTCCTTCACCCCTCCACTTT.

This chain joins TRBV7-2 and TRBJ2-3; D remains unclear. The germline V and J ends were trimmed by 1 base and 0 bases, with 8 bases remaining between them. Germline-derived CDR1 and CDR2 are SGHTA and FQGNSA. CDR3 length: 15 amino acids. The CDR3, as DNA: TGTGCCAGCAGCTTAGACGCGGTTAGCACAGATACGCAGTATTTT. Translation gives CASSLDAVSTDTQYF.

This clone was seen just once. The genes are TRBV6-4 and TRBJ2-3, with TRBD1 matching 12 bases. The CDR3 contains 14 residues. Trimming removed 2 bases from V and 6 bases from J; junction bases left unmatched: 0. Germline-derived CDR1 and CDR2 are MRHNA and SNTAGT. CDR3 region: CASSDGTGGDTQYF. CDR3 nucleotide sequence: TGTGCCAGCAGTGACGGGACAGGGGGCGATACGCAGTATTTT.

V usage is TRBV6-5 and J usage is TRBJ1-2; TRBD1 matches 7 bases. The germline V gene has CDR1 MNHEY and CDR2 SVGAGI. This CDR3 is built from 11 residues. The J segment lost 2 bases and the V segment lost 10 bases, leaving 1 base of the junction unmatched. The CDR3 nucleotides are TGTGCCACACAGGGGAACTATGGCTACACCTTC. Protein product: CATQGNYGYTF.

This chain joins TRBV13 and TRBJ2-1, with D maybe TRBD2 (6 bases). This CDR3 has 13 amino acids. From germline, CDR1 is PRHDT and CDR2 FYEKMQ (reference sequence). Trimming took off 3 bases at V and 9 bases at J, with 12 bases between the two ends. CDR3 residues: CASSLTSRGEQFF. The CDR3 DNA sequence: TGTGCCAGCAGCTTGACTAGTCGAGGTGAGCAGTTCTTC.

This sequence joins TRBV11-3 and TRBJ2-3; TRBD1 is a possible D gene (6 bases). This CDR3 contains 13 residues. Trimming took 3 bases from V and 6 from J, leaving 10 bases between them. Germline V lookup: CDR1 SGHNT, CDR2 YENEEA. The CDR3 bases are TGTGCCAGCAGCTTCAGGGGAACCGATACGCAGTATTTT. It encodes CASSFRGTDTQYF.

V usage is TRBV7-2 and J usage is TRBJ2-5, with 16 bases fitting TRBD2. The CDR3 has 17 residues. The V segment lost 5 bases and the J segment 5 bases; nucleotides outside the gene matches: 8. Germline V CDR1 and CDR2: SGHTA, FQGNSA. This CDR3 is CASSPPGLAGGRETQYF. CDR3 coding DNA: TGTGCCAGCAGCCCGCCGGGACTAGCGGGAGGGCGGGAGACCCAGTACTTC.

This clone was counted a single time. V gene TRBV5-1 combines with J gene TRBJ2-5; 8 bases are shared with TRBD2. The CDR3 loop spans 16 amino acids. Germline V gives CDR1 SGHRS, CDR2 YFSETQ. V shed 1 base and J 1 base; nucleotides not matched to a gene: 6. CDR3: CASSLMAGGVQETQYF. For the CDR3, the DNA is TGCGCCAGCAGCTTGATGGCCGGGGGGGTCCAAGAGACCCAGTACTTC.

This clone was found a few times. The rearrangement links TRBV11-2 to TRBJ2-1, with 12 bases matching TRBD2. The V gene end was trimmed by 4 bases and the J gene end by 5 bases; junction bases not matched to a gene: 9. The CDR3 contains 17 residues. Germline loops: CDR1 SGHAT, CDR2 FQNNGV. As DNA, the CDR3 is TGTGCCAGCAGCTCGACCGTACTAGCGGGGGGAAACAATGAGCAGTTCTTC. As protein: CASSSTVLAGGNNEQFF.

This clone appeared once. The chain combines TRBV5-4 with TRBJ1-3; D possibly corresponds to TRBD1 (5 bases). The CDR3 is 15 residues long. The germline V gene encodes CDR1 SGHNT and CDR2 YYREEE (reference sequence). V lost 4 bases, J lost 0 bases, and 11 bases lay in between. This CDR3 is CASSPDIYSGNTIYF. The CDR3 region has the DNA TGTGCCAGCAGCCCGGACATTTACTCTGGAAACACCATATATTTT.

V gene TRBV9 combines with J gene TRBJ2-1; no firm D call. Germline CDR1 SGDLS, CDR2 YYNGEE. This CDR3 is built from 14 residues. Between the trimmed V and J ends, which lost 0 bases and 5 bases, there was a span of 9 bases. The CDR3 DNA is TGTGCCAGCAGCGTAGGGCCAGATGACAATGAGCAGTTCTTC. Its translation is CASSVGPDDNEQFF.

CDR3 sequence (DNA): TGTGCCAGCAGCCCCGATGGACAGGGGGCTAATGAAAAACTGTTTTTT. This codes for CASSPDGQGANEKLFF. The chain joins TRBV7-9 to TRBJ1-4; 10 nucleotides agree with TRBD1. The CDR3 has 16 amino acids. Trimming took 5 bases from V and 3 from J; bases not matched to a gene: 6. Germline V gene sequence: CDR1 SEHNR, CDR2 FQNEAQ (reference sequence).

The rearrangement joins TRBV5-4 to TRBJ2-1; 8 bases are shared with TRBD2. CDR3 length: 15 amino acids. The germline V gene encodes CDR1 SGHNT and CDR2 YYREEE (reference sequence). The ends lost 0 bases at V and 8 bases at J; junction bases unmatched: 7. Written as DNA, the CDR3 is TGTGCCAGCAGCTTGGCTTCGGGGGGGCTCGATGAGCAGTTCTTC. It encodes CASSLASGGLDEQFF.

The CDR3 region is CASSPRGSGQPQHF. CDR3 DNA: TGTGCCAGCTCACCAAGAGGGTCCGGTCAGCCCCAGCATTTT. J is TRBJ1-5 and V is TRBV18; D unclear. V lost 2 bases and J 6 bases, leaving 11 bases between the germline ends. This CDR3 spans 14 amino acids. Germline CDR1 and CDR2: KGHSH and LQKENI.

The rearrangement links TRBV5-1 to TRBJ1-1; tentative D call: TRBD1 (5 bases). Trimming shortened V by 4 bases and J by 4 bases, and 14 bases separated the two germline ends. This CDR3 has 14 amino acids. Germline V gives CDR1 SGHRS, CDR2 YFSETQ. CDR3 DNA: TGCGCCAGCAGCAGGGAAGGGGAACTCACTGAAGCTTTCTTT. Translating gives CASSREGELTEAFF.

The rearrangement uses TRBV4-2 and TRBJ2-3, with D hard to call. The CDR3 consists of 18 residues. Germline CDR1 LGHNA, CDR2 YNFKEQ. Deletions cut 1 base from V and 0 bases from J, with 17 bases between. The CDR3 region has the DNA TGTGCCAGCAGCCAAGTCACCCTCTTAGCCTCTAGCACAGATACGCAGTATTTT. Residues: CASSQVTLLASSTDTQYF.

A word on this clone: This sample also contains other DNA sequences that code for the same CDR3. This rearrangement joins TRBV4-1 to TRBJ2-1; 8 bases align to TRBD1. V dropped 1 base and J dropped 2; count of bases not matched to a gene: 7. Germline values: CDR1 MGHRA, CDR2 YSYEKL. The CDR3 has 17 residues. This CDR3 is CASSQVPSGGAYNEQFF. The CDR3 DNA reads TGCGCCAGCAGCCAAGTGCCATCAGGGGGCGCCTACAATGAGCAGTTCTTC.